Here is one TCR beta chain with its context. Which antigen it targets is not known. No qualities accompany the bases; no much larger clone lies one base away. The protocol used for the library was the immunoSEQ multiplex PCR assay. For the multiplex PCR, a mixture combining 60 forward primers for TCR Vbeta segments and 13 reverse primers for TCR Jbeta segments was used. A multiplex PCR assay on genomic DNA amplified the CDR3 region of rearranged TCR beta genes. The amplified TCR beta libraries were sequenced on the Illumina HiSeq System as 87-base-pair reads. The published analysis was carried out like this. A later analysis counted about 80 million unique TCR beta chains across the 700 or so repertoires, and 9 million to 14 million of these chains were shared by at least two donors. Raw reads were error-corrected and collapsed into unique sequences by a nearest-neighbor algorithm in which closely related sequences were merged to remove PCR and sequencing errors. Alignment of CDR3 sequences to IMGT reference sequences was used to assign V, D and J gene segments. For a sequence to be retained, a match of at least six nucleotides was required to both a V gene segment and a J gene segment. A rearrangement counted as productive if the CDR3 had no stop codons and remained in frame with V and J, and every other rearrangement counted as non-productive. CDR3 was defined by IMGT convention, running from the second conserved V-encoded cysteine to the conserved J-encoded phenylalanine. In an earlier analysis of some 550 of the donors, sequences lacking an unambiguous match to a single V gene segment were excluded. In an earlier analysis of roughly 500 of the donors, V segments were called functional above 56.7% productive rearrangements and were called segregating when the between-donor standard deviation exceeded 5%. A statistical classification framework was built to diagnose cytomegalovirus status from the catalog of TCR beta chain sequences. V and J gene assignment, in a later analysis, came from comparing TCR nucleotide sequences with IMGT/GENE-DB human TR gene sequences. The TCRdist pipeline was used in a later analysis to assign CDR3 sequences and most-parsimonious VDJ recombination scenarios. In a later analysis, each TCR beta chain was defined by its CDR3 amino acid sequence together with its V-gene family, and reads lacking a unique V-gene family were excluded. A later analysis removed 500 to 600 highly shared, low-generation-probability nucleotide sequences to deal with suspected cross-contamination and a sequencing artifact. For each public chain, a later analysis derived a clonal expansion index from normalized ranks of inferred template counts within each repertoire. In a later analysis, generation probabilities were computed with a VDJ recombination model fitted to out-of-frame rearrangements, and the resulting probabilities were checked against IGoR. A later analysis scored TCR-TCR, TCR-HLA and TCR-CMV co-occurrence with hypergeometric tests, applying a repertoire-size bias correction to TCR pairs. A later analysis estimated false discovery rates by permuting HLA or CMV assignments 20 times. In a later analysis, co-occurring TCRs were grouped using DBSCAN, with TCRdist sequence similarity added in when clustering inside HLA-allele-positive subsets. For co-occurrence clustering, repertoires with fewer than 30,000 or more than 120,000 public chains were excluded, along with four to six repertoires with anomalous nucleotide sharing. Sourced from immuneACCESS, this table was stored by TCRdb with only in-frame sequences that have V and J called. A share of the clones is absent; for the studies checked, an unresolved V gene accounts for under half, and the remainder has no known explanation. D and trimming come from the DNA, and the V and J calls and clone size come from that table. Counted in this sample were fewer than 200,000 clones; around 78% of them appeared once. Less than 15% of the sample comes from the top ten.

From a lookup of the germline V gene, CDR1 and CDR2 are LGHNA and YNFKEQ. V sheds 0 bases and J sheds 8 bases, leaving 13 bases between their ends. There are 15 amino acids in the CDR3, from cysteine to phenylalanine inclusive. CDR3 DNA is the only sequence kept; it has 45 bases, read in frame from the first base. This record belongs to a study of cytomegalovirus exposure and HLA in healthy donors (dated by TCRdb to the late 2010s). As for the study more broadly: According to an earlier analysis of 587 of the donors, 150 million to 200 million T cells yielded roughly 100 million unique TCR beta sequences and 276 Gb of sequence data. In addition to the first cohort of roughly 700 subjects, a separate validation cohort of approximately 120 different subjects was used. A handful of DR-DQ haplotypes were treated as single units for association and clustering because of strong linkage in the cohort. Genome-wide SNP genotypes for about three fifths of the roughly 670 donors were used in a later genetic analysis, which treated that subset as a discovery cohort. The number of donors typed differed by locus, with roughly 620-630 for A, B, C, DRB1 and DQB1, around 520 for DQA1, approximately 580 for DPA1, and roughly 450 for DPB1. To decide whether each TCR beta V gene segment behaved as functional or pseudogenic, an earlier analysis of some 580 of the donors relied on high-throughput TCR beta sequencing. Approximately 310 gigabases of sequencing data and tens of millions of unique TCR sequences were included in an early release covering about 600 HLA-typed donors. The T cell repertoires of several hundred subjects were profiled by immunosequencing and related to cytomegalovirus serostatus. High-throughput TCR immunosequencing, statistical association of individual TCRs with disease status, and machine learning were combined to predict cytomegalovirus infection status. The aim of the study was to test whether cataloging public T cell receptors could identify signatures of past pathogen exposure. Every repertoire in the discovery cohort had been generated on one and the same sequencing platform. HLA typing covered class I and class II loci at four-digit resolution. Among the roughly 380 genotyped donors, under 90% belonged to the genetic ancestry cluster associated with self-reported Caucasian donors. A later analysis re-analyzed previously published TCR beta repertoires from several hundred donors and added high-resolution HLA genotyping to study TCR occurrence patterns. Rather than drawing on any new phenotypic data, the later analysis identified candidate immune exposures from TCR beta sequences and the way those sequences occurred across donors. Among 398 genotyped donors of the cohort, an average of roughly 240,000 unique TCR beta nucleotide sequences were sequenced per donor, roughly 20% of them non-productive. Alongside the repertoire data, information on donor age, sex, ethnicity and CMV serostatus was compiled. Study-level results and caveats: A cluster of highly shared sequence variants was judged likely to represent a technical artifact of the sequencing pipeline. A further reported finding was that TCR beta sequences accurately predicted the HLA-A and HLA-B alleles for most subjects in the first cohort. Because counts were too low, roughly 16 rarely observed V segments, including chromosome 9 orphons, were excluded from the earlier analysis of around 590 of the donors. Because the 87-base-pair reads could not distinguish some IMGT-functional V segments, including TRBV6-2 and TRBV6-3, those segments were excluded. When HLA alleles, especially DR and DQ, strongly co-occurred, attributing TCR associations to individual alleles was difficult. According to a later analysis, TCR association rates differed among HLA loci, with DRB1 alleles showing the most associated TCRs and HLA-C alleles showing the fewest. Correlated functional status among segregating V segments might be attributable to linkage disequilibrium, but an unknown experimental factor could not be ruled out. Presence/absence analyses assumed roughly uniform sequencing depth across donors, an assumption that may not hold. In a later analysis, HLA-associated TCR beta chains were found to be more clonally expanded and to have lower generation probabilities than equally common non-associated chains. The cohort was sequenced for TCR beta chains only, and without alpha or paired-chain data the features that could be detected were limited. In the study, around 150 TCR beta chains were listed as associated with cytomegalovirus. An association between a missense DCLRE1C variant and V-gene and J-gene trimming of TCR beta chains was found in a later genetic analysis and replicated in an independent cohort. Because HLA typing was missing for some donors at each locus, association tests included only the typed subset. A later genetic analysis reported fewer N-insertions in productive TCRs among donors in an Asian-associated ancestry cluster than the roughly 720-donor mean. Three of the identified cytomegalovirus-associated TCR beta chains were confirmed in vitro to be specific for cytomegalovirus antigens. For the cohort, immune exposure information was limited to CMV serostatus. Several of the top co-occurrence clusters appeared to be linked to parvovirus B19, influenza, CMV and Epstein-Barr virus, according to a later analysis. The classifier was reported to diagnose cytomegalovirus status with high specificity and sensitivity in both the original cohort and the validation cohort. Most TCR sequences were seen in very few donors, while some public TCRs were found in many individuals. According to the authors, the approach could potentially be generalized to other disease states and immunological phenotypes. A later analysis found that most CMV-associated TCR beta chains appeared HLA-restricted, with HLA associations seemingly driven largely by CMV exposure. Broadly in line with IMGT annotations, most TCR beta V segments showed up in productive rearrangements about 87% or about 30% of the time in an earlier analysis of around 550 of the donors. A later analysis associated approximately 17,000 TCR beta sequences with specific HLA alleles at a false discovery rate of 0.05.

The cohort comprised under 700 healthy bone marrow donors. At the time of sampling, every cohort member was nominally healthy, though immune exposures that went unrecorded were likely present. The donor was CMV seropositive and belonged to the group of 250 to 300 seropositive cohort members. Each donor provided a peripheral blood sample, and peripheral blood mononuclear cells were used for TCR beta sequencing. The Qiagen DNeasy Blood Extraction Kit was used to extract genomic DNA from the blood cell samples. The chain joins TRBV4-2 to TRBJ1-4, with no confidently assigned D gene. Material for sequencing was PBMCs. The sequence was collected from a woman in her 30s in good health and CMV-seropositive. The CDR3 sequence is CASSQDSTREEKLFF. The nucleotide sequence reads as follows: TGTGCCAGCAGCCAAGATTCGACACGAGAAGAAAAACTGTTTTTT.